This T cell receptor (beta chain) was captured by sequencing in a study of glioma-infiltrating T cells. Study-level points and caveats: Gliomas, especially low-grade, showed above-expected tissue-blood divergence; non-neoplastic patients showed below. Very few CDR3 sequences were shared between tissue and blood.

Comment on this clonotype: Its antigen is undetermined. An end of the junction does not agree with germline; a read error may underlie this.

This CDR3 is built from 13 residues. Germline CDR1 is LNHDA and CDR2 is SQIVND (reference sequence). The iRepertoire nested amplicon-rescue multiplex PCR amplified TCR alpha and beta CDR3s from RNA. TCRdb ran MiXCR on the multiplex PCR reads and lists one entry per CDR3 protein. This table has tens of thousands of distinct CDR3 sequences, approximately 40% appearing once. The chain links TRBV19 to TRBJ2-7; D is ambiguous. Sequenced input: glioma tissue, nonneoplastic brain tissue, or PBMCs (not recorded which). The origin of this receptor is a human donor with low-grade glioma or glioblastoma, undergoing nonglioma brain surgery, or in good health (not recorded which). The CDR3 coding sequence is TGTGCCAGTGGTATAGAACCGGCCTACGAGCAGTACTTC. The encoded protein is CASGIEPAYEQYF.